The 27 T cell receptor beta chains below were found in one sample sequenced in a study of neurological immune-mediated disorders. TCRdb independently ran MiXCR on the 5' RACE reads; one entry per CDR3 protein. The data show about 76,000 distinct CDR3 sequences, about 15% seen once. The sequenced material came from PBMCs. These receptors originate from a woman between 40 and 50 years old in good health.

There are many counts of this clonotype. J is TRBJ2-2 and V is TRBV5-1; D possibly corresponds to TRBD1 (5 bases). CDR1 and CDR2 (germline): SGHRS, YFSETQ. The CDR3 runs to 15 residues. Trimming took 0 bases from V and 7 from J, leaving 13 bases between them. CDR3 loop: CASSLALRVGGELFF. DNA for the CDR3: TGCGCCAGCAGCTTGGCCCTCAGGGTTGGCGGGGAGCTGTTTTTT.

To note about this clonotype: This may arise from a read error, as a much more abundant clone is one base away. Written as DNA, the CDR3 is TGCGCCAGCAGCTTGGACCGCCCCGATGGAAACACCATGTATTTT. Protein product: CASSLDRPDGNTMYF. V is TRBV5-1 and J is TRBJ1-3; D unclear. Per germline, CDR1 SGHRS and CDR2 YFSETQ. The CDR3 consists of 15 residues. Filled out from reference TRBV5-1 and TRBJ1-3, the complete variable domain reads KAGVTQTPRYLIKTRGQQVTLSCSPISGHRSVSWYQQTPGQGLQFLFEYFSETQRNKGNFPGRFSGRQFSNSRSEMNVSTLELGDSALYLCASSLDRPDGNTMYFGEGSWLTVV.

This clonotype has a count of ten or more. V gene TRBV27 combines with J gene TRBJ2-3; 11 bases match TRBD2. The ends lost 1 base at V and 6 bases at J; junction bases unmatched: 9. CDR1 is MNHEY, CDR2 SMNVEV, per germline (reference sequence). The CDR3 has 17 amino acids. The CDR3 loop is CASSLFPSGGLPDTQYF. The CDR3 coding sequence is TGTGCCAGCAGTTTATTCCCTAGCGGGGGGCTCCCGGATACGCAGTATTTT.

This clonotype was counted many times. V is TRBV4-3 and J is TRBJ2-7, with D perhaps matching TRBD2 (6 bases). This CDR3 has 14 amino acids. The ends were cut back, 3 bases at V and 3 bases at J, with 12 bases in the middle. CDR1 is LGHNA and CDR2 is YSLEER in the germline V gene. CDR3 amino acids: CASSQRDSNYEQYF. CDR3 in DNA: TGCGCCAGCAGCCAGAGGGACTCGAACTACGAGCAGTACTTC.

The chain uses TRBV5-5 and TRBJ1-1; D remains ambiguous. The ends were cut back, 4 bases at V and 1 base at J, with 14 bases in the middle. The germline V gene has CDR1 SGHKS and CDR2 YYEKEE (reference sequence). This CDR3 region has 15 residues. DNA for the CDR3: TGTGCCAGCAGCATACGGACGGGTCAGAACACTGAAGCTTTCTTT. Residues: CASSIRTGQNTEAFF.

This clonotype was found many times. The rearrangement joins TRBV20-1 to TRBJ2-3; a possible D gene is TRBD2 (6 bases). CDR3 length: 15 residues. Germline values: CDR1 DFQATT, CDR2 SNEGSKA (reference sequence). V gave up 3 bases and J gave up 1 base, with 14 bases separating them. CDR3 sequence: CSASGGIAGTDTQYF. CDR3 coding DNA: TGCAGTGCTAGTGGGGGGATAGCGGGCACAGATACGCAGTATTTT.

This clonotype was counted at least ten times. The chain joins TRBV11-2 to TRBJ2-1, with TRBD2 as a possible D gene (5 bases). Germline V lookup: CDR1 SGHAT, CDR2 FQNNGV. The V and J ends lost 2 bases and 8 bases respectively, with 7 bases between them. The CDR3 totals 12 residues. This chain's CDR3 is CASSLTEDEQFF. CDR3 bases: TGTGCCAGCAGCTTAACGGAGGATGAGCAGTTCTTC.

This clonotype appeared many times. The V gene is TRBV5-1, the J gene TRBJ2-2; 9 nucleotides align to TRBD1. Germline assignment: CDR1 SGHRS and CDR2 YFSETQ. Losses at the gene ends were 7 bases for V and 3 bases for J; bases not matched to a gene: 4. The CDR3 contains 14 residues. The CDR3 spells CASDRGDYTGELFF. The CDR3 region has the DNA TGCGCCAGCGACAGGGGGGATTACACCGGGGAGCTGTTTTTT.

This clonotype has a count of ten or more. The gene calls are TRBV9 and TRBJ2-5; 7 nucleotides align to TRBD2. The germline V gene encodes CDR1 SGDLS and CDR2 YYNGEE. The CDR3 is 17 amino acids. The trim removed 4 bases at V and 2 bases at J, leaving 14 bases unmatched. DNA for the CDR3: TGTGCCAGCAGCCCAGAATGGGCTAGCGGCCAACAAGAGACCCAGTACTTC. The encoded protein is CASSPEWASGQQETQYF.

This clonotype was found a few times. The chain joins TRBV2 to TRBJ1-2, with D perhaps matching TRBD1 (5 bases). The CDR3 runs to 13 residues. Trimming left V 3 bases short and J 3 bases short, with 8 bases between. Germline assignment: CDR1 SNHLY and CDR2 FYNNEI. CDR3 coding DNA: TGTGCCAGCAGTGACGGGGGTCACTATGGCTACACCTTC. It encodes CASSDGGHYGYTF.

In its sample, this clonotype was seen many times. CDR3 protein: CASRREVSGNTEAFF. The CDR3 DNA sequence: TGTGCCAGCCGTCGCGAGGTTTCAGGAAACACTGAAGCTTTCTTT. The rearrangement joins TRBV27 to TRBJ1-1; D gene ambiguous. CDR3 length: 15 residues. Germline assignment: CDR1 MNHEY and CDR2 SMNVEV (reference sequence). V gave up 8 bases and J gave up 2 bases, with 18 bases separating them.

This clonotype was observed a handful of times. The V call is TRBV12-3 or TRBV12-4, the J call TRBJ1-1; D is ambiguous. V shed 4 bases and J shed 1 base, with 10 bases lying between them. This CDR3 has 14 residues. This CDR3 is CASSWQGPNTEAFF. As DNA, the CDR3 is TGTGCCAGCAGTTGGCAAGGACCGAACACTGAAGCTTTCTTT.

A few counts support this clonotype. The rearrangement joins TRBV6-2 or TRBV6-3 to TRBJ1-1; D not certain. Germline loops: CDR1 MNHEY, CDR2 SVGEGT. The CDR3 is 13 residues long. Trimming left V 5 bases short and J 4 bases short, with 11 bases between. The CDR3 sequence is CASSTHGSTEAFF. CDR3 DNA sequence: TGTGCCAGCAGTACCCACGGTTCCACTGAAGCTTTCTTT.

This chain joins TRBV12-3 or TRBV12-4 and TRBJ2-1; 8 bases are shared with TRBD1. Trimming removed 5 bases from V and 4 bases from J; junction bases left unmatched: 13. The CDR3 spans 17 residues. The CDR3 loop is CASSKDTGGPQYNEQFF. Written as DNA, the CDR3 is TGTGCCAGCAGTAAAGACACAGGGGGACCTCAATACAATGAGCAGTTCTTC.

Worth noting for this clonotype: A much larger clone differs by one base, so this may be a read error. The V and J genes are TRBV6-2 or TRBV6-3 and TRBJ1-1; D perhaps matches TRBD1 (6 bases). Germline CDR1 and CDR2: MNHEY and SVGEGT. The CDR3 is made up of 18 amino acids. The CDR3: CASGYPTLIDRRSTEAFF. CDR3 DNA: TGTGCCAGCGGTTACCCTACGCTAATCGACAGGCGAAGCACTGAAGCTTTCTTT.

This clonotype was observed many times. The chain couples TRBV3-1 to TRBJ2-1; D might be TRBD1 or TRBD2, each matching 5 bases. The CDR3 consists of 17 residues. V lost 0 bases to trimming and J lost 4 bases, with 16 bases between them. Germline-derived CDR1 and CDR2 are LGHDT and YNNKEL (reference sequence). The CDR3: CASSQESRDVIYNEQFF. DNA of the CDR3: TGTGCCAGCAGCCAAGAGAGTCGGGACGTAATTTACAATGAGCAGTTCTTC.

This clonotype was observed many times. The rearrangement joins TRBV4-1 to TRBJ1-1; no definite D call. Germline V lookup: CDR1 MGHRA, CDR2 YSYEKL. V was trimmed by 8 bases and J by 4 bases, leaving 14 bases between them. The CDR3 covers 13 residues. CDR3 sequence: CASSTPGSTEAFF. CDR3 in DNA: TGCGCCAGCTCAACTCCGGGTTCCACTGAAGCTTTCTTT.

The V and J genes are TRBV6-1 and TRBJ1-1, with TRBD1 as a possible D gene (5 bases). CDR3 size: 15 residues. Germline V gene sequence: CDR1 MNHNS, CDR2 SASEGT. The V gene lost 1 base and the J gene lost 4 bases, with 13 bases spanning the gap. The CDR3 reads CASSEGTWRSTEAFF. The CDR3 DNA is TGTGCCAGCAGTGAAGGGACATGGAGATCCACTGAAGCTTTCTTT.

This clonotype has more than one count but fewer than ten. The chain couples TRBV6-2 or TRBV6-3 to TRBJ1-5, with D tentatively TRBD1 (6 bases). V was pared by 0 bases and J by 4 bases, with 10 bases between. CDR1 is MNHEY, CDR2 SVGEGT, per germline. The CDR3 totals 15 residues. This chain's CDR3 is CASSYSWGANQPQHF. The CDR3 DNA reads as TGTGCCAGCAGTTACTCGTGGGGGGCAAATCAGCCCCAGCATTTT.

This clonotype has ten or more counts. This chain links TRBV7-2 with TRBJ2-7; 12 bases are shared with TRBD2. This CDR3 contains 18 residues. Germline CDR1 is SGHTA and CDR2 is FQGNSA. J gave up 6 bases and V 5 bases, and 17 bases lay outside the gene matches. As DNA, the CDR3 is TGTGCCAGCAGCCCGCCCGGACTAGCGGGGATTGTGGTGGGCGAGCAGTACTTC. This sequence encodes CASSPPGLAGIVVGEQYF.

This clonotype showed up many times. The chain joins TRBV20-1 to TRBJ2-2; D is undetermined. V dropped 5 bases and J dropped 2 bases, with 6 bases sitting between them. The CDR3 is 12 residues long. In germline, CDR1 is DFQATT, CDR2 SNEGSKA (reference sequence). This CDR3 reads CSASTNTGELFF. The CDR3 DNA is TGCAGTGCTTCAACAAACACCGGGGAGCTGTTTTTT.

This clonotype was detected many times. The chain recombines TRBV20-1 with TRBJ2-5; possibly TRBD2 for D (6 bases). Germline CDR1 is DFQATT and CDR2 is SNEGSKA (reference sequence). The CDR3 has 13 amino acids. Trimming removed 6 bases from V and 1 base from J, with 12 bases in between. CDR3 bases: TGCAGTGCGGGAGGACCCACCCAAGAGACCCAGTACTTC. As protein: CSAGGPTQETQYF.

Ten or more counts support this clonotype. This chain connects TRBV7-2 to TRBJ2-3; 11 nucleotides agree with TRBD2. This CDR3 contains 16 residues. The junction had 7 bases not matched to a gene; V was cut back by 1 base and J by 7 bases. The germline gives CDR1 SGHTA, CDR2 FQGNSA. CDR3 residues: CASSLGRPSGGNTQYF. The CDR3 DNA sequence: TGTGCCAGCAGCTTAGGGAGGCCTAGCGGGGGGAATACGCAGTATTTT.

V is TRBV20-1 and J is TRBJ2-1, with TRBD2 matching 10 bases. The trim removed 6 bases at V and 4 bases at J, leaving 6 bases unmatched. Germline CDR1 and CDR2: DFQATT and SNEGSKA (reference sequence). CDR3 length: 14 amino acids. DNA for the CDR3: TGCAGTGCCGAACTAGCGGGAACTTACAATGAGCAGTTCTTC. It specifies CSAELAGTYNEQFF.

This clonotype was counted at least ten times. The chain links TRBV7-2 to TRBJ1-6; possible D gene TRBD1, 5 bases. CDR3 length equals 15 residues. Germline-derived CDR1 and CDR2 are SGHTA and FQGNSA. V dropped 5 bases and J dropped 8 bases, with 16 bases sitting between them. Written as DNA, the CDR3 is TGTGCCAGCAGCCCTTTCGGGACGGACGATTCACCCCTCCACTTT. It encodes CASSPFGTDDSPLHF. Full variable domain (rest looked up from reference TRBV7-2 and TRBJ1-6): GAGVSQSPSNKVTEKGKDVELRCDPISGHTALYWYRQSLGQGLEFLIYFQGNSAPDKSGLPSDRFSAERTGGSVSTLTIQRTQQEDSAVYLCASSPFGTDDSPLHFGNGTRLTVT.

This clonotype was detected many times. The chain combines TRBV7-2 with TRBJ2-5, with 8 nucleotides matching TRBD2. With V trimmed by 7 bases and J by 2 bases, 12 bases remained unmatched. Germline loops: CDR1 SGHTA, CDR2 FQGNSA. The CDR3 is made up of 16 amino acids. Here the CDR3 reads CASTKRAGGPQETQYF. CDR3 sequence (DNA): TGTGCCAGCACCAAAAGGGCGGGGGGACCTCAAGAGACCCAGTACTTC.

This clonotype showed up many times. CDR3 protein: CASSPRLGEYQETQYF. The CDR3 bases are TGTGCCAGCTCACCACGACTCGGGGAGTACCAAGAGACCCAGTACTTC. The chain has TRBV18 and TRBJ2-5, with TRBD2 as a possible D gene (5 bases). The V gene lost 1 base and the J gene lost 0 bases, with 12 bases spanning the gap. Germline CDR1 KGHSH, CDR2 LQKENI. CDR3 length: 16 residues.